These T cell receptor beta chains were read from a single sample in a study of OX40 agonist ivuxolimab in advanced cancers. Measured with immunoSEQ multiplex PCR; TCRdb has only the in-frame clones, and not every one. The table shows roughly 62,000 clones, with 85% occurring only once. The sample was CD4+ or CD8+ T cells sorted from blood, taken in a trial of the OX40 agonist ivuxolimab. The receptors were sampled from an adult with an advanced solid tumor such as melanoma, head and neck, liver or kidney cancer. Both conserved end residues are part of each CDR3. Each record gives: CDR3 length, J gene, D gene, clone size, V gene, CDR3 DNA, CDR3 protein. D genes are given only for firm matches. Part of the rows lack a size; the others show once, few, many or a class for expanded clones.

length: 12; J: TRBJ1-1; D: -; size: -; V: TRBV5-4; DNA: TGTGCCAGCTCTGGGGCGAACACTGAAGCTTTCTTT; CDR3: CASSGANTEAFF
length: 13; J: TRBJ2-7; D: -; size: few; V: TRBV6-5; DNA: TGTGCCAGCAGACCCTACACGGCCTACGAGCAGTACTTC; CDR3: CASRPYTAYEQYF
length: 11; J: TRBJ2-5; D: -; size: -; V: TRBV6-5; DNA: TGTGCCAGCAGTAAGGAAAGGGCCCAGTACTTC; CDR3: CASSKERAQYF
length: 14; J: TRBJ2-1; D: -; size: -; V: TRBV7-9; DNA: TGTGCCAGCAGCTCCCGGACCCTTCGCGATGAGCAGTTCTTC; CDR3: CASSSRTLRDEQFF
length: 18; J: TRBJ1-5; D: TRBD1; size: -; V: TRBV27; DNA: TGTGCCAGCAGTATGGGGGTGACAGGGGCCAATAGCAATCAGCCCCAGCATTTT; CDR3: CASSMGVTGANSNQPQHF
length: 13; J: TRBJ1-1; D: -; size: -; V: TRBV6-5; DNA: TGTGCCAGCAGTCGGCAGGAGAACACTGAAGCTTTCTTT; CDR3: CASSRQENTEAFF
length: 16; J: TRBJ2-3; D: -; size: -; V: TRBV9; DNA: TGTGCCAGCAGCGACCCTACGGGGCTTAGCACAGATACGCAGTATTTT; CDR3: CASSDPTGLSTDTQYF
length: 18; J: TRBJ2-6; D: TRBD2; size: -; V: TRBV9; DNA: TGTGCCAGCAGCGTCGCAACTAGCGGATTCTCTGGGGCCAACGTCCTGACTTTC; CDR3: CASSVATSGFSGANVLTF
length: 13; J: TRBJ1-1; D: -; size: -; V: TRBV19; DNA: TGTGCCAGTAGTAGGACAGCAAACACTGAAGCTTTCTTT; CDR3: CASSRTANTEAFF
length: 13; J: TRBJ1-4; D: -; size: -; V: TRBV5-1; DNA: TGCGCCAGCAGTTCCCCACCGAATGAAAAACTGTTTTTT; CDR3: CASSSPPNEKLFF
length: 16; J: TRBJ1-1; D: TRBD1; size: -; V: TRBV9; DNA: TGTGCCAGCAGCGCCGGACAGGGGGCCGAGAACACTGAAGCTTTCTTT; CDR3: CASSAGQGAENTEAFF
length: 14; J: TRBJ2-7; D: -; size: -; V: TRBV28; DNA: TGTGCCAGCAGTCCATTGACAGAGAACTACGAGCAGTACTTC; CDR3: CASSPLTENYEQYF
length: 17; J: TRBJ2-3; D: -; size: -; V: TRBV5-6; DNA: TGTGCCAGCAGCTTGGTGGGGGGATACGCTAGCACAGATACGCAGTATTTT; CDR3: CASSLVGGYASTDTQYF
length: 15; J: TRBJ1-5; D: -; size: few; V: TRBV5-6; DNA: TGTGCCAGCAGCTTGTATAGGTTAAGCAATCAGCCCCAGCATTTT; CDR3: CASSLYRLSNQPQHF
length: 11; J: TRBJ1-5; D: -; size: few; V: TRBV6-1; DNA: TGTGCCAGCGCAGGGTTTCAGCCCCAGCATTTT; CDR3: CASAGFQPQHF
length: 15; J: TRBJ2-1; D: TRBD2; size: -; V: TRBV30; DNA: TGTGCCTGGAATCCAAGACTAGCGGGGGACAATGAGCAGTTCTTC; CDR3: CAWNPRLAGDNEQFF
length: 17; J: TRBJ2-3; D: -; size: once; V: TRBV27; DNA: TGTGCCAGCAGTTTTTGGGGGCCTCCGGAAAGCACAGATACGCAGTATTTT; CDR3: CASSFWGPPESTDTQYF
length: 16; J: TRBJ2-2; D: -; size: -; V: TRBV2; DNA: TGTGCCAGCAGGGAGGTGGGGGGCGCCCTCGCCGGGGAGCTGTTTTTT; CDR3: CASREVGGALAGELFF
length: 14; J: TRBJ1-1; D: TRBD1; size: -; V: TRBV28; DNA: TGTGCCAGCAGGCTCGGACAGGAGAACACTGAAGCTTTCTTT; CDR3: CASRLGQENTEAFF
length: 19; J: TRBJ2-2; D: -; size: once; V: TRBV2; DNA: TGTGCCAGCAGTCTCCCGGGACAGGGTAGCGGGGCGAACACCGGGGAGCTGTTTTTT; CDR3: CASSLPGQGSGANTGELFF
length: 12; J: TRBJ2-7; D: -; size: -; V: TRBV2; DNA: TGTGCCAGCACCGGGGATTCCTACGAGCAGTACTTC; CDR3: CASTGDSYEQYF
length: 14; J: TRBJ1-5; D: -; size: once; V: TRBV6-6; DNA: TGTGCCAGCACCATAACAGGCCACCCGGGGCCCCAGCATTTT; CDR3: CASTITGHPGPQHF
length: 15; J: TRBJ2-1; D: -; size: -; V: TRBV9; DNA: TGTGCCAGCAGTAGGACAGACAAGTCCTACAATGAGCAGTTCTTC; CDR3: CASSRTDKSYNEQFF
length: 16; J: TRBJ1-3; D: -; size: -; V: TRBV9; DNA: TGTGCCAGCAGCGTAGCGTGGAGGGCTGGTGGAAACACCATATATTTT; CDR3: CASSVAWRAGGNTIYF
length: 15; J: TRBJ2-7; D: -; size: once; V: TRBV6-1; DNA: TGTGCCAGCAGGAGGGGGGGCTTAATTAAGGACGAGCAGTACTTC; CDR3: CASRRGGLIKDEQYF
length: 12; J: TRBJ1-6; D: -; size: -; V: TRBV28; DNA: TGTGCCAGCAGTCCCCTAGATTCACCCCTCCACTTT; CDR3: CASSPLDSPLHF
length: 14; J: TRBJ2-5; D: TRBD1; size: once; V: TRBV5-4; DNA: TGTGCCAGCAGCTTCGAGGGGGCGTCAGAGACCCAGTACTTC; CDR3: CASSFEGASETQYF
length: 13; J: TRBJ1-1; D: -; size: -; V: TRBV18; DNA: TGTGCCAGCTCACCCGAGACGGACACTGAAGCTTTCTTT; CDR3: CASSPETDTEAFF
length: 14; J: TRBJ2-1; D: -; size: -; V: TRBV19; DNA: TGTGCCAGTAGTAAAGTTGGGAGGAACAATGAGCAGTTCTTC; CDR3: CASSKVGRNNEQFF